The entry below gives a single TCR beta chain sequence along with its context. Antigen specificity is unknown. This entry belongs to a study of T cell responses to AZD1222 COVID-19 vaccine. General observations from the study: Two AZD1222 doses significantly raised spike-specific TCR breadth and depth over controls. Distributed over spike, vaccine-associated CD4 TCRs predominated at 160-218 and 743-854. Baseline seropositives among AZD1222 recipients totaled only five to seven. Repertoires were collected only later (after the peak T cell response had occurred).

TCRdb's copy holds only in-frame clones and misses some; the assay was immunoSEQ multiplex PCR. The table shows 95,000 to 150,000 clones, with about 92% occurring only once. Germline-derived CDR1 and CDR2 are SGHVS and FQNEAQ. This CDR3 comprises 17 residues. Losses at the gene ends were 5 bases for V and 4 bases for J; bases not matched to a gene: 11. The source is an adult who received the AZD1222 COVID-19 vaccine. Sequencing was performed on peripheral blood, taken 28 days after the second AZD1222 dose. The J gene is TRBJ1-2, the V gene TRBV7-8, with 12 bases aligning to TRBD1. This CDR3 reads CASSQLRDRGLGYGYTF. The DNA for the CDR3 is TGTGCCAGCAGCCAACTCCGGGACAGGGGGCTCGGCTATGGCTACACCTTC.